The rows below give T cell receptor beta chains drawn from one sample of a study of cytomegalovirus exposure and HLA in healthy donors. TCRdb's table, derived via immunoSEQ multiplex PCR, lists solely in-frame clones and lacks some. The sample comprises some 120,000 clones, more than 70% of which are singletons, and about 1.5% rests with the top ten. Sequences were obtained from PBMCs. These receptors were collected from a man aged 25-40 years in good health and CMV-seronegative. The CDR3 runs from the conserved cysteine through the conserved F or W. Fields, in order: clone size, CDR3 length, J gene, V gene, D gene, CDR3 protein, CDR3 DNA. The D gene is left open where the match is weak. For some rows the clone size is stated as once, few or many, or as a class when expanded; others skip it.

abundance: NA
len: 15
j_gene: TRBJ2-2
v_gene: TRBV4-3
d_gene: NA
CDR3aa: CASSQEGVGTGELFF
CDR3nt: TGCGCCAGCAGCCAAGAGGGCGTAGGCACCGGGGAGCTGTTTTTT

abundance: NA
len: 18
j_gene: TRBJ2-1
v_gene: TRBV5-6
d_gene: TRBD2
CDR3aa: CASSSVTSEAGGQNEQFF
CDR3nt: TGTGCCAGCAGCTCGGTTACGTCGGAGGCGGGAGGGCAGAATGAGCAGTTCTTC

abundance: NA
len: 17
j_gene: TRBJ2-1
v_gene: TRBV5-6
d_gene: TRBD2
CDR3aa: CASSSRLAGVFYNEQFF
CDR3nt: TGTGCCAGCAGCTCCAGACTAGCGGGAGTCTTCTACAATGAGCAGTTCTTC

abundance: NA
len: 15
j_gene: TRBJ2-5
v_gene: TRBV19
d_gene: NA
CDR3aa: CASSRERAGGETQYF
CDR3nt: TGTGCCAGTAGTAGAGAGAGGGCGGGTGGGGAGACCCAGTACTTC

abundance: NA
len: 18
j_gene: TRBJ2-5
v_gene: TRBV4-1
d_gene: TRBD2
CDR3aa: CASSQDSGLAGQRETQYF
CDR3nt: TGCGCCAGCAGCCAAGATTCGGGACTAGCGGGACAAAGAGAGACCCAGTACTTC

abundance: NA
len: 14
j_gene: TRBJ2-7
v_gene: TRBV5-3
d_gene: NA
CDR3aa: CARSKGTNGIEQYF
CDR3nt: TGTGCCAGAAGCAAGGGCACTAACGGGATAGAGCAGTACTTC

abundance: once
len: 14
j_gene: TRBJ1-1
v_gene: TRBV7-9
d_gene: NA
CDR3aa: CASSLATQVDAAFF
CDR3nt: TGTGCCAGCAGCTTAGCGACCCAGGTGGATGCAGCTTTCTTT

abundance: NA
len: 10
j_gene: TRBJ1-2
v_gene: TRBV6-1
d_gene: NA
CDR3aa: CASTGYGYTF
CDR3nt: TGTGCCAGTACAGGGTATGGCTACACCTTC

abundance: NA
len: 14
j_gene: TRBJ2-7
v_gene: TRBV5-4
d_gene: TRBD2
CDR3aa: CASSPGGRDHEQYF
CDR3nt: TGTGCCAGCAGCCCCGGAGGGAGGGACCACGAGCAGTACTTC

abundance: NA
len: 15
j_gene: TRBJ2-2
v_gene: TRBV11-3
d_gene: TRBD2
CDR3aa: CASSLVSGKAGELFF
CDR3nt: TGTGCCAGCAGCTTAGTTAGCGGGAAGGCCGGGGAGCTGTTTTTT

abundance: NA
len: 14
j_gene: TRBJ2-7
v_gene: TRBV5-4
d_gene: NA
CDR3aa: CASSSRGLPSEQYF
CDR3nt: TGTGCCAGCAGCTCACGGGGACTTCCCTCCGAGCAGTACTTC

abundance: NA
len: 14
j_gene: TRBJ2-6
v_gene: TRBV19
d_gene: NA
CDR3aa: CGHKSSSGANVLTF
CDR3nt: TGTGGGCACAAGTCTAGCTCTGGGGCCAACGTCCTGACTTTC

abundance: NA
len: 13
j_gene: TRBJ2-3
v_gene: TRBV9
d_gene: NA
CDR3aa: CASSAPPTDTQYF
CDR3nt: TGTGCCAGCAGCGCCCCCCCAACAGATACGCAGTATTTT